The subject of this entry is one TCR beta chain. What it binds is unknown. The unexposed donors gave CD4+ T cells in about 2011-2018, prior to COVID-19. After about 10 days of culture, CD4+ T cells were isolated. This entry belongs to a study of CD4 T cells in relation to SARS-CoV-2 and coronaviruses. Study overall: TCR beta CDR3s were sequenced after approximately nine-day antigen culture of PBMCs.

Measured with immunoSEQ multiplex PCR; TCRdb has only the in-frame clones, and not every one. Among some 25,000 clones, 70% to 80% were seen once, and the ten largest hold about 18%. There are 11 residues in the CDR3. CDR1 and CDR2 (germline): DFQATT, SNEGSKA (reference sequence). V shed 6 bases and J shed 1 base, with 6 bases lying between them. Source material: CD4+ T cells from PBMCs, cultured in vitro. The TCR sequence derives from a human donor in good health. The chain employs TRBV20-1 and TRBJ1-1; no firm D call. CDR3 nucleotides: TGCAGTGCGGGAGGGAACACTGAAGCTTTCTTT. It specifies CSAGGNTEAFF.